Listed below are T cell receptor beta chains from one sample, sequenced in a study of cytomegalovirus exposure and HLA in healthy donors. Generated by immunoSEQ multiplex PCR, the TCRdb table keeps only in-frame clones and is missing some. The sample lists 150,000 to 200,000 clones, around 85% seen once, with 1.5% to 2% in the top ten. The sequenced sample was PBMCs. The receptor source for this set is a man between 18 and 35 years old in good health and CMV-seronegative. The CDR3 runs from the conserved cysteine through the conserved F or W. Each record gives: V gene, D gene, clone size, CDR3 length, J gene, CDR3 DNA, CDR3 protein. A D gene is named only where the DNA matches it firmly. Clone sizes are given selectively: once, few, many, or a class where the clone is expanded.

V gene: TRBV10-1; D gene: NA; clone size: NA; CDR3 length: 13; J gene: TRBJ2-2; CDR3 DNA: TGCGCCAGCAGTGAGCGGGGGTCCGGGGAGCTGTTTTTT; CDR3 protein: CASSERGSGELFF
V gene: TRBV7-8; D gene: TRBD1; clone size: NA; CDR3 length: 14; J gene: TRBJ2-7; CDR3 DNA: TGTGCCAGCAGCCCACAGGGGCGCAAGGACGAGCAGTACTTC; CDR3 protein: CASSPQGRKDEQYF
V gene: TRBV9; D gene: NA; clone size: once; CDR3 length: 15; J gene: TRBJ2-1; CDR3 DNA: TGTGCCAGCAGCGTGGCGAGGAGCTCCTACAATGAGCAGTTCTTC; CDR3 protein: CASSVARSSYNEQFF
V gene: TRBV9; D gene: NA; clone size: NA; CDR3 length: 16; J gene: TRBJ2-2; CDR3 DNA: TGTGCCAGCAGCGTAAACGCCGTGACTCCCACCGGGGAGCTGTTTTTT; CDR3 protein: CASSVNAVTPTGELFF
V gene: TRBV18; D gene: NA; clone size: NA; CDR3 length: 11; J gene: TRBJ2-3; CDR3 DNA: TGTGCCAGCTCCCCGACAGATACGCAGTATTTT; CDR3 protein: CASSPTDTQYF
V gene: TRBV5-1; D gene: NA; clone size: NA; CDR3 length: 17; J gene: TRBJ2-2; CDR3 DNA: TGCGCCAGCAGCTTGGCGTCTAGCGTTGGTCGTACCGGGGAGCTGTTTTTT; CDR3 protein: CASSLASSVGRTGELFF
V gene: TRBV21-1; D gene: NA; clone size: NA; CDR3 length: 17; J gene: TRBJ2-7; CDR3 DNA: TGTGCCAGCACCGCTCGGGGGACTAGCGGGGTAACCTACGAGCAGTACTTC; CDR3 protein: CASTARGTSGVTYEQYF
V gene: TRBV7-6; D gene: TRBD2; clone size: NA; CDR3 length: 16; J gene: TRBJ2-7; CDR3 DNA: TGTGCCAGCAGCTTAGAAGGGACTAGCGGGATCGACGAGCAGTACTTC; CDR3 protein: CASSLEGTSGIDEQYF
V gene: TRBV5-4; D gene: NA; clone size: few; CDR3 length: 17; J gene: TRBJ2-6; CDR3 DNA: TGTGCCAGCAGCTTAACTCGCAGCGACTCTGGGGCCAACGTCCTGACTTTC; CDR3 protein: CASSLTRSDSGANVLTF
V gene: TRBV19; D gene: NA; clone size: NA; CDR3 length: 14; J gene: TRBJ1-1; CDR3 DNA: TGTGCCAGTAGTAGGACTGGGGTATACACTGAAGCTTTCTTT; CDR3 protein: CASSRTGVYTEAFF
V gene: TRBV7-7; D gene: NA; clone size: NA; CDR3 length: 13; J gene: TRBJ2-7; CDR3 DNA: TGTGCTAGCAGCTTCGGACAGTCTTACGAGCAGTACTTC; CDR3 protein: CASSFGQSYEQYF
V gene: TRBV28; D gene: TRBD1; clone size: NA; CDR3 length: 16; J gene: TRBJ2-2; CDR3 DNA: TGTGCCAGCAGTTACCCCTCAGGGGGCAGAACCGGGGAGCTGTTTTTT; CDR3 protein: CASSYPSGGRTGELFF
V gene: TRBV12-5; D gene: NA; clone size: once; CDR3 length: 13; J gene: TRBJ1-5; CDR3 DNA: TGTGCTAGTGCCATTAGCAGGGATCAGCCCCAGCATTTT; CDR3 protein: CASAISRDQPQHF
V gene: TRBV2; D gene: NA; clone size: NA; CDR3 length: 15; J gene: TRBJ1-3; CDR3 DNA: TGTGCCAGCAGCGACGGACAGAGCTCTGGAAACACCATATATTTT; CDR3 protein: CASSDGQSSGNTIYF
V gene: TRBV27; D gene: TRBD1; clone size: few; CDR3 length: 13; J gene: TRBJ2-1; CDR3 DNA: TGTGCCAGCAGTCAACAGGGGGGTAATGAGCAGTTCTTC; CDR3 protein: CASSQQGGNEQFF
V gene: TRBV9; D gene: TRBD2; clone size: NA; CDR3 length: 16; J gene: TRBJ2-7; CDR3 DNA: TGTGCCAGCAGCGTAGGCGCTAGCGGGAGGGTCTACGAGCAGTACTTC; CDR3 protein: CASSVGASGRVYEQYF
V gene: TRBV5-6; D gene: TRBD1; clone size: NA; CDR3 length: 17; J gene: TRBJ1-4; CDR3 DNA: TGTGCCAGCAGCTTGGAGGGACAGGGAGACGAAAATGAAAAACTGTTTTTT; CDR3 protein: CASSLEGQGDENEKLFF
V gene: TRBV21-1; D gene: NA; clone size: NA; CDR3 length: 20; J gene: TRBJ1-5; CDR3 DNA: TGTGCCACCCCACGCACCTCAATAAGTCCGGGACAGCTCGTCTATCAGCCCCAGCATTTT; CDR3 protein: CATPRTSISPGQLVYQPQHF
V gene: TRBV5-4; D gene: NA; clone size: NA; CDR3 length: 13; J gene: TRBJ2-7; CDR3 DNA: TGTGCCAGCAGCTTGGCAGGGGGGCGAGAGCAGTACTTC; CDR3 protein: CASSLAGGREQYF
V gene: TRBV7-2; D gene: NA; clone size: NA; CDR3 length: 15; J gene: TRBJ2-7; CDR3 DNA: TGTGCCAGCAGCAATTTTGGTGGGAGCCTCTACGAGCAGTACTTC; CDR3 protein: CASSNFGGSLYEQYF